This T cell receptor beta chain is drawn from a study of shared clonotypes between healthy human individuals. Overall study context: CD4 naive and CD4 memory each took three plates per donor, while CD8 naive took two and CD8 memory one.

Assay used: immunoSEQ multiplex PCR; TCRdb lists only in-frame clones, some missing. Of about 2.1 million clones in the sample, just under 95% were seen once. Naive CD8 populations comprised CD45RO-negative cells positively selected for CCR7, excluding terminally differentiated effector memory CD45RA+ cells. J was trimmed by 8 bases and V by 7 bases; bases with no gene match: 14. The CDR3 runs 16 residues. CDR1 and CDR2 (germline): MDHEN, SYDVKM. The sample comprised naive CD8+ T cells from PBMCs. The sequence derives from a young man in good health. Some clones in this sample may be carry-over from other donors' samples. The gene calls are TRBV28 and TRBJ2-3, with 11 positions matching TRBD2. The DNA of the CDR3 is TGTGCCAGCACTTTGGGTAGCGGGAGGGCCGGGGGTACGCAGTATTTT. This codes for CASTLGSGRAGGTQYF.